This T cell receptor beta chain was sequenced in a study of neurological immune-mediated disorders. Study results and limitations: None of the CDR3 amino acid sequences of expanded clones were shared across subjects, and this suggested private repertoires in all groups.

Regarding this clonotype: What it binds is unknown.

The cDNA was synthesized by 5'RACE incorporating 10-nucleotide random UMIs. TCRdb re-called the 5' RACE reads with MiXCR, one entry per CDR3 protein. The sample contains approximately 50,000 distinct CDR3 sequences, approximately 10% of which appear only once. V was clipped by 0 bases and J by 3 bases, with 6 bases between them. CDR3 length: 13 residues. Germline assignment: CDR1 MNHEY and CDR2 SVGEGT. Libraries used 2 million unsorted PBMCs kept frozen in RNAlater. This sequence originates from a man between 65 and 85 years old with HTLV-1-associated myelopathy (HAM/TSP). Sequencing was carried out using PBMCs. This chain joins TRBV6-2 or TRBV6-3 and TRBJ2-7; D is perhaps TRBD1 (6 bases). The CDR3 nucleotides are TGTGCCAGCAGTTACTCGGACAGCTACGAGCAGTACTTC. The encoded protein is CASSYSDSYEQYF.